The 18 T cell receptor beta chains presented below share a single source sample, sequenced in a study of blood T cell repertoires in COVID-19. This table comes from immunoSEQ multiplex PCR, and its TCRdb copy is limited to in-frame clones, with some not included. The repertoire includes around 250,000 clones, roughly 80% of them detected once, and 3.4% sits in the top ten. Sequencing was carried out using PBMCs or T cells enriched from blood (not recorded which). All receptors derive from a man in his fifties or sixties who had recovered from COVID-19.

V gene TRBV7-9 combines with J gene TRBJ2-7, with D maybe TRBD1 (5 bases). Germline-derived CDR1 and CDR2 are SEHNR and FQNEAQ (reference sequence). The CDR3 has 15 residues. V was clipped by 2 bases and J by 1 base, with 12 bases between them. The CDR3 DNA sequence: TGTGCCAGCAGCTTACCTCAGGGCCGATCCTACGAGCAGTACTTC. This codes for CASSLPQGRSYEQYF.

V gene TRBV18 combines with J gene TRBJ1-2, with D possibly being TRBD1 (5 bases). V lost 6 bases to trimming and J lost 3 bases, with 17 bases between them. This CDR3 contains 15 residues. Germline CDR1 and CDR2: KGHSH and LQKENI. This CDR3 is CASSIGQSEDYGYTF. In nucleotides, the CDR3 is TGTGCCAGCTCGATAGGACAAAGTGAGGACTATGGCTACACCTTC.

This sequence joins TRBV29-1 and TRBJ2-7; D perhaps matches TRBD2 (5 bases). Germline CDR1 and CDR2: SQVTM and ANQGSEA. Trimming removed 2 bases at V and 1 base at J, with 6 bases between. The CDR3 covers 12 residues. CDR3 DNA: TGCAGCGTTGAAACGGGATCCTACGAGCAGTACTTC. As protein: CSVETGSYEQYF.

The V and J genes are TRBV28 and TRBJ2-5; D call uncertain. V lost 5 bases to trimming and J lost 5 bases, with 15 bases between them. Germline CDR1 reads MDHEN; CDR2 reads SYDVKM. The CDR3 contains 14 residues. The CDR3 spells CASSRRPPRETQYF. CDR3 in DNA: TGTGCCAGCAGTCGAAGGCCTCCTAGGGAGACCCAGTACTTC. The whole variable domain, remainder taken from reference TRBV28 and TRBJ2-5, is DVKVTQSSRYLVKRTGEKVFLECVQDMDHENMFWYRQDPGLGLRLIYFSYDVKMKEKGDIPEGYSVSREKKERFSLILESASTNQTSMYLCASSRRPPRETQYFGPGTRLLVL.

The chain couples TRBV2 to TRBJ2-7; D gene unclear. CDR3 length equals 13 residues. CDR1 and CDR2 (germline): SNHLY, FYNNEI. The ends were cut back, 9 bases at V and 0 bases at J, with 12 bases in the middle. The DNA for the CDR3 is TGTGCCAGATCGAAGCAGGACTCCTACGAGCAGTACTTC. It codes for CARSKQDSYEQYF.

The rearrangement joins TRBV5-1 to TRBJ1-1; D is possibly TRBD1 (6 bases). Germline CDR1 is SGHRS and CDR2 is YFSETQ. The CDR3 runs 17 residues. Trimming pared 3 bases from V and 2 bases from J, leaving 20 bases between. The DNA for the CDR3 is TGCGCCAGCAGCTCCCTTGATCTAGGCAGGGGTAACACTGAAGCTTTCTTT. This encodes CASSSLDLGRGNTEAFF.

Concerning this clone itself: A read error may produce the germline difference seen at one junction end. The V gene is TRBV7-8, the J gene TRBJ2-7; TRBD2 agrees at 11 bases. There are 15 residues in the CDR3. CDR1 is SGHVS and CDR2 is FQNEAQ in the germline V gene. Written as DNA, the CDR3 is TGTGCCAGCAGCATAGCGGGGGGGGGCTCCTACGAGCAGTACTTC. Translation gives CASSIAGGGSYEQYF.

The CDR3 coding sequence is TGTGCCAGCAGTAGGACAGGGGGCACCATATATTTT. Protein sequence: CASSRTGGTIYF. This chain connects TRBV27 to TRBJ1-3; TRBD1 aligns across 10 bases. The CDR3 sequence is 12 residues long. The V gene end was trimmed by 5 bases and the J gene end by 9 bases; junction bases not matched to a gene: 1. The V gene's germline CDR1 is MNHEY and CDR2 SMNVEV (reference sequence).

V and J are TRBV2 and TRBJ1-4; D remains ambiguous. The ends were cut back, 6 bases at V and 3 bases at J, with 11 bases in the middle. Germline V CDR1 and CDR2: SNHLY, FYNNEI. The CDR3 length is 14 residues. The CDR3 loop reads CASSERVANEKLFF. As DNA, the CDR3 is TGTGCCAGCAGCGAGAGAGTGGCTAATGAAAAACTGTTTTTT.

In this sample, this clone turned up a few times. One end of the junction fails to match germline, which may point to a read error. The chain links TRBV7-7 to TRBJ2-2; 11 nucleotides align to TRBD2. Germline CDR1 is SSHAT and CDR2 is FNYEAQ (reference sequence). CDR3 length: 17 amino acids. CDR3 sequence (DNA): TGTGCTAGCAGCCCGCGGGCTAGCGGGAGGATTGGCGGGGAGCTGTTTTTT. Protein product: CASSPRASGRIGGELFF.

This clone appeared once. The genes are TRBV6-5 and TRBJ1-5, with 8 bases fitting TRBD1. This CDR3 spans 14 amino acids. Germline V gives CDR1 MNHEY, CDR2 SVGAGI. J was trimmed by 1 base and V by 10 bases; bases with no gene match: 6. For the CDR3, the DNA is TGTGCCATAACCCAGGGGGCAAGCAATCAGCCCCAGCATTTT. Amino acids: CAITQGASNQPQHF.

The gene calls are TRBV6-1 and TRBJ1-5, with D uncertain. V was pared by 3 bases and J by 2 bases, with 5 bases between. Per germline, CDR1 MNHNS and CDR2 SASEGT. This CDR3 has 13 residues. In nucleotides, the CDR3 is TGTGCCAGCAGTGAGCAGGGCAATCAGCCCCAGCATTTT. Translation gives CASSEQGNQPQHF.

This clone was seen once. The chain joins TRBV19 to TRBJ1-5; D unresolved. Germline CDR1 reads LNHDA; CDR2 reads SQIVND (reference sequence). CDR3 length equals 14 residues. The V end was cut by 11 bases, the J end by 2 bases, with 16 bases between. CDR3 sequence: CAATPGFGNQPQHF. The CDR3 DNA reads TGTGCCGCTACCCCGGGGTTTGGCAATCAGCCCCAGCATTTT.

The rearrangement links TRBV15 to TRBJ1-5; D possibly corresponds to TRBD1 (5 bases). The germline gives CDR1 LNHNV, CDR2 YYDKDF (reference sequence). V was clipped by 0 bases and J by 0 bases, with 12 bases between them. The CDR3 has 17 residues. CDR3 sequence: CATSRDLTADSNQPQHF. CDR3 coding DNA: TGTGCCACCAGCAGAGACTTGACAGCAGATAGCAATCAGCCCCAGCATTTT. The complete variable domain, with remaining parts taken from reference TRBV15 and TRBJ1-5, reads DAMVIQNPRYQVTQFGKPVTLSCSQTLNHNVMYWYQQKSSQAPKLLFHYYDKDFNNEADTPDNFQSRRPNTSFCFLDIRSPGLGDTAMYLCATSRDLTADSNQPQHFGDGTRLSIL.

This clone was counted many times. The CDR3 here is CASSYGPSGGYGYTF. The CDR3 DNA sequence: TGTGCCAGCAGTTACGGTCCCTCAGGGGGCTATGGCTACACCTTC. The chain couples TRBV6-2 or TRBV6-3 to TRBJ1-2, with 7 positions matching TRBD1. Trimming at V came to 2 bases and at J to 4 bases, leaving 7 bases not matched to a gene. There are 15 residues in the CDR3. The germline CDR1 and CDR2 sequences are MNHEY and SVGEGT.

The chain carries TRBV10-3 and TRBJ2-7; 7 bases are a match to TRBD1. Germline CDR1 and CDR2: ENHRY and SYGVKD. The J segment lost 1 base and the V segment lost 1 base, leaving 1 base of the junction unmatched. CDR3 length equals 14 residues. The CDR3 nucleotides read TGTGCCATCAGTGAGTTGGGACAGTCCTACGAGCAGTACTTC. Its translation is CAISELGQSYEQYF.

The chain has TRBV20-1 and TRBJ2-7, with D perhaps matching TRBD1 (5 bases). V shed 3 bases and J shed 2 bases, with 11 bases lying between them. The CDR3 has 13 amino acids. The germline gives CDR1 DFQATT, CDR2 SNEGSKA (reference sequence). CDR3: CSASRGLTYEQYF. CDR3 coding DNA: TGCAGTGCTAGTAGGGGCTTAACCTACGAGCAGTACTTC.

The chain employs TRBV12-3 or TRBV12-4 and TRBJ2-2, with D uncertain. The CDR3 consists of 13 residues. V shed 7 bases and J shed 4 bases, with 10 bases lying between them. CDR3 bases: TGTGCCAGCACTCTCTCTAGCACCGGGGAGCTGTTTTTT. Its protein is CASTLSSTGELFF.